Described below is a single TCR beta chain sequence and its context. What it binds is not known. These data are taken from a study of blood T cells in healthy people across ages. The study's findings and limits: Measured against age, TCR beta diversity per million T cells decreased in a roughly linear manner.

The CDR3 runs to 16 residues. The V gene's germline CDR1 is MDHEN and CDR2 SYDVKM. The V gene end was trimmed by 4 bases and the J gene end by 7 bases; junction bases not matched to a gene: 10. For the second PCR, which ran for about 7 to 11 cycles, a sample-barcoded 5' primer and a J-beta primer mix were used. A template-switch adaptor with 12 random nucleotides tagged each cDNA molecule. Via MiXCR, TCRdb re-called the 5' RACE reads, giving one row per CDR3 protein. The repertoire holds about 1.6 million distinct CDR3 sequences, with 30% to 40% as singletons. This receptor was obtained from a woman aged 25 to 39 in good health. The sequenced material came from blood. The chain employs TRBV28 and TRBJ2-4; 10 positions match TRBD2. In DNA, the CDR3 is TGTGCCAGCAGTTCCTCGCCTAGCGGGAGTAGGAACATTCAGTACTTC. The encoded protein is CASSSSPSGSRNIQYF.